These 8 T cell receptor beta chains were sequenced from one sample in a study of graft-versus-host responses after intestinal transplantation. This table comes from immunoSEQ multiplex PCR, and its TCRdb copy is limited to in-frame clones, with some not included. The data contain under 130,000 clones, approximately 93% of them singletons. These TCRs are of unknown antigen specificity. Sequenced material: unstimulated CD8+ T cells sorted from spleen or lymph node cells, taken before intestinal transplant. These receptors were obtained from a human donor who received an intestinal transplant.

The J gene is TRBJ2-7, the V gene TRBV10-2; no reliable D call. CDR3 size: 11 residues. Between the trimmed V and J ends, which lost 3 bases and 6 bases, there was a span of 6 bases. Germline lookup yields CDR1 WSHSY and CDR2 SAAADI. The CDR3 sequence: CASSDGREQYF. CDR3 bases: TGCGCCAGCAGTGATGGTCGCGAGCAGTACTTC.

This chain joins TRBV4-2 and TRBJ1-1, with D perhaps matching TRBD1 (5 bases). The germline CDR1 and CDR2 sequences are LGHNA and YNFKEQ. Deletions cut 4 bases from V and 7 bases from J, with 7 bases between. CDR3 length: 11 residues. The CDR3 loop is CASSPGIEAFF. As DNA, the CDR3 is TGTGCCAGCAGCCCAGGGATTGAAGCTTTCTTT.

In its sample, this clone was seen once. Relative to the germline gene, one junction end is altered; a read error may explain this. The gene calls are TRBV27 and TRBJ2-1; D may be TRBD1 or TRBD2 (5 bases each). Germline CDR1 is MNHEY and CDR2 is SMNVEV (reference sequence). This CDR3 is built from 11 residues. The CDR3 bases are TGTGCCAGGGGGGAATTACGAATTTTGCTCTTC. Its translation is CARGELRILLF.

The chain combines TRBV5-1 with TRBJ2-1; D is possibly TRBD2 (6 bases). The CDR3 contains 17 residues. Trimming shortened V by 0 bases and J by 0 bases, and 13 bases separated the two germline ends. Germline assignment: CDR1 SGHRS and CDR2 YFSETQ. The CDR3: CASSLVTGEPSYNEQFF. CDR3 nucleotide sequence: TGCGCCAGCAGCTTGGTGACGGGGGAACCCTCCTACAATGAGCAGTTCTTC.

The chain recombines TRBV19 with TRBJ2-3; TRBD1 might be the D (5 bases). Trimming pared 0 bases from V and 4 bases from J, leaving 14 bases between. The germline V gene encodes CDR1 LNHDA and CDR2 SQIVND (reference sequence). The CDR3 totals 16 residues. The CDR3 DNA reads as TGTGCCAGTAGTATAGATCTGTCTGGGGCCGCAGATACGCAGTATTTT. This gives the protein CASSIDLSGAADTQYF.

This sequence joins TRBV4-1 and TRBJ2-7, with D possibly TRBD2 on 6 matching bases. Germline CDR1 is MGHRA and CDR2 is YSYEKL. The V end was cut by 3 bases, the J end by 3 bases, with 15 bases between. The CDR3 runs 15 residues. In DNA, the CDR3 is TGCGCCAGCAGCCACCTGGGACTTTCCGACTACGAGCAGTACTTC. As protein: CASSHLGLSDYEQYF.

The rearrangement links TRBV7-9 to TRBJ2-7, with a tentative D call TRBD1 (7 bases). CDR1 and CDR2 (germline): SEHNR, FQNEAQ (reference sequence). CDR3 length equals 14 residues. With 8 bases removed from V and 3 bases from J, the gap between germline ends came to 17 bases. The CDR3 loop reads CASRKEGASYEQYF. Written as DNA, the CDR3 is TGTGCCAGCCGCAAGGAGGGGGCCAGCTACGAGCAGTACTTC. Based on the CDR3 plus reference TRBV7-9 and TRBJ2-7, the full variable domain is DTGVSQNPRHKITKRGQNVTFRCDPISEHNRLYWYRQTLGQGPEFLTYFQNEAQLEKSRLLSDRFSAERPKGSFSTLEIQRTEQGDSAMYLCASRKEGASYEQYFGPGTRLTVT.

The rearrangement uses TRBV2 and TRBJ1-5; D call uncertain. V lost 6 bases and J lost 2, with 17 bases in between. This CDR3 comprises 16 residues. Germline V CDR1 and CDR2: SNHLY, FYNNEI. The CDR3 nucleotides are TGTGCCAGCAGGACTGGCGGGCAGGTTGGCAATCAGCCCCAGCATTTT. This translates into CASRTGGQVGNQPQHF.